This T cell receptor beta chain was sequenced for a study of cytomegalovirus exposure and HLA in healthy donors. Study findings and constraints: Later work found that TCR association rates differed between HLA loci; DRB1 had the most and HLA-C the fewest.

With 0 bases clipped from V and 1 base from J, the junction kept 2 bases outside the gene matches. Germline CDR1 reads GTSNPN; CDR2 reads SVGIG (reference sequence). The CDR3 contains 15 residues. The PCR ran on 60 Vbeta and 13 Jbeta primers. Sequenced by immunoSEQ multiplex PCR; TCRdb stores in-frame clones only, minus some. The sample records over 100,000 clones, around 70% being singletons. This clone was picked up a small number of times. Its matching antigen is unknown. The V gene is TRBV30, the J gene TRBJ2-2; 7 bases map to TRBD2. The sequencing sample was made of PBMCs. This sequence originates from a woman in her sixties or seventies in good health and CMV-seropositive. The CDR3 here is CAWSVSSGNTGELFF. CDR3 bases: TGTGCCTGGAGTGTCTCTAGCGGGAACACCGGGGAGCTGTTTTTT.